This section outlines one T cell receptor (beta chain) sequence together with its context. No antigen is known for it. Using immunoSEQ multiplex PCR, the repertoire was profiled, and TCRdb retains in-frame clones only, with some absent. This table has under 35,000 clones, 89% appearing once. The CDR3 extends over 13 amino acids. CDR1 is LNHDA and CDR2 is SQIVND in the germline V gene (reference sequence). V lost 5 bases to trimming and J lost 6 bases; unmatched junction nucleotides: 3. The sample originates from a study of lymphopenia after photon versus proton radiotherapy. Study results and caveats: Post-nadir TCR diversity decline inversely tracked overall survival among those who died.

The specimen comprised peripheral blood, sampled from a patient treated with proton-based radiotherapy. The chain employs TRBV19 and TRBJ2-2, with 7 nucleotides matching TRBD1. This receptor was identified in a woman aged 70-85 years with pancreatic cancer. Some clones in this sample may be carry-over from other donors' samples. The CDR3 spells CASSSDRAGELFF. CDR3 DNA: TGTGCCAGTAGTTCAGACAGGGCCGGGGAGCTGTTTTTT.